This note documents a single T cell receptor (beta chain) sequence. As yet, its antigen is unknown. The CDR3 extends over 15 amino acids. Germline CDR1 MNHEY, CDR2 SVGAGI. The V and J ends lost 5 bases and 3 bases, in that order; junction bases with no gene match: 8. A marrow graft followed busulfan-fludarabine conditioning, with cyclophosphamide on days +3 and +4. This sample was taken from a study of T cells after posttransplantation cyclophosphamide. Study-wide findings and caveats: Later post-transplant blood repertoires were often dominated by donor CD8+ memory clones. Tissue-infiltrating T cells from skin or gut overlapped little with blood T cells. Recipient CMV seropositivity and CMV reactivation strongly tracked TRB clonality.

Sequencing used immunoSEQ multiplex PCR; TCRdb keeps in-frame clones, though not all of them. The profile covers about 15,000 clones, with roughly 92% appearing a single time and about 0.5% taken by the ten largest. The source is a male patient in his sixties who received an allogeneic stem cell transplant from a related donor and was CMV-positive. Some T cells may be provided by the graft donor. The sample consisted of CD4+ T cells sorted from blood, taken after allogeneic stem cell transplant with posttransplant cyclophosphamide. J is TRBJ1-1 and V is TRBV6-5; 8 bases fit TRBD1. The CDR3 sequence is CASSRQLDRDTEAFF. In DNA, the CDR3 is TGTGCCAGCAGTCGCCAATTGGACAGGGACACTGAAGCTTTCTTT.